The text below deals with one T cell receptor (beta chain). The data belong to a study of PD-L1 blockade in urothelial cancer. Study-level information: Each patient had 0 to 3 earlier chemotherapy regimens. Analysis of the blood was performed 3 weeks (second dose) and 6 weeks after treatment start.

V lost 2 bases and J 4 bases, leaving 15 bases between the germline ends. CDR1 is SGHVS, CDR2 FNYEAQ, per germline. The CDR3 length is 17 residues. Measured with immunoSEQ multiplex PCR; TCRdb has only the in-frame clones, and not every one. The sample has tens of thousands of clones; about 87% are singletons. The specimen was PBMCs, collected around atezolizumab (anti-PD-L1) treatment. This chain connects TRBV7-6 to TRBJ2-6; no clear D gene. The origin of this receptor is a man aged 50 to 59 with urothelial cancer. The CDR3 region has the DNA TGTGCCAGCAGCTTATCTAACAGTGCCTCCGGGGCCAACGTCCTGACTTTC. Its translation: CASSLSNSASGANVLTF. The full variable domain, with the rest looked up from reference TRBV7-6 and TRBJ2-6, is GAGVSQSPRYKVTKRGQDVALRCDPISGHVSLYWYRQALGQGPEFLTYFNYEAQQDKSGLPNDRFSAERPEGSISTLTIQRTEQRDSAMYRCASSLSNSASGANVLTFGAGSRLTVL.